The following is a T cell receptor (beta chain) sequence with its context. This specimen belongs to a study of blood T cell repertoires in COVID-19. Background on the study: The study drew acute and convalescent COVID-19 samples from the United States, Italy and Spain. The analysed material was cDNA or gDNA that came from T cells, B-cell-depleted T cells, or PBMCs.

Per the original data handling: The authors estimated nucleated cell counts from reference gene primer amplification. Only in-frame clones appear in the TCRdb table, and some are missing; sequencing was by immunoSEQ multiplex PCR. The V and J calls and the clone size are those of that table, but D and trimming were determined from the DNA. The sample holds some 96,000 clones, about 89% seen once. The V and J ends lost 0 bases and 4 bases respectively, with 10 bases between them. The CDR3 contains 15 residues. Germline V gene lookup returns CDR1 SEHNR and CDR2 FQNEAQ (reference sequence). Source material: peripheral blood. The TCR sequence derives from a man over 45 with acute or convalescent COVID-19. The rearrangement uses TRBV7-9 and TRBJ1-3; unclear D gene. CDR3 in amino acids: CASSLADSGGNTIYF. The CDR3 DNA is TGTGCCAGCAGCTTAGCAGACTCGGGGGGAAACACCATATATTTT.